This passage covers 13 T cell receptor beta chains from one sample sequenced in a study of breast tumors, draining lymph nodes, adjacent tissues. Axillary draining lymph nodes of breast cancer patients supplied the node samples. MiXCR, run by TCRdb on the multiplex PCR reads, gives a single entry per CDR3 protein. The data show about 110,000 distinct CDR3 sequences, roughly 29% seen once. Sequencing input: axillary lymph node tissue. Every receptor here comes from a female donor with breast cancer. Some clones in this sample may be carry-over from other donors' samples.

In its sample, this clonotype was seen many times. V is TRBV20-1 and J is TRBJ2-5; TRBD2 matches 7 bases. Germline assignment: CDR1 DFQATT and CDR2 SNEGSKA (reference sequence). The CDR3 has 14 amino acids. The CDR3 region is CSASTGTTQETQYF. CDR3 bases: TGCAGCGCCTCGACGGGGACTACTCAAGAGACCCAGTACTTC.

This clonotype was found many times. The rearrangement uses TRBV5-1 and TRBJ2-5; D possibly matches TRBD1 or TRBD2 (6 bases each). The V end lost 0 bases, the J end lost 5 bases, and 11 bases lay between the germline ends. Germline V gene data show CDR1 as SGHRS and CDR2 as YFSETQ. The CDR3 totals 14 residues. CDR3 in amino acids: CASSLEGGEETQYF. The CDR3 bases are TGCGCCAGCAGCTTGGAGGGGGGAGAGGAGACCCAGTACTTC.

This clonotype was seen a handful of times. The V call is TRBV3-1, the J call TRBJ2-4; 9 bases fit TRBD1. Trimming cost V 4 bases and J 7 bases; bases outside gene matches: 8. The CDR3 loop spans 15 amino acids. CDR1 LGHDT and CDR2 YNNKEL come from the germline V gene (reference sequence). The CDR3 coding sequence is TGTGCCAGCAGCCTAAGTGACAGGGGGGGGAACATTCAGTACTTC. It is translated as CASSLSDRGGNIQYF.

This clonotype has a count of ten or more. The chain couples TRBV13 to TRBJ2-1; 7 nucleotides agree with TRBD2. In germline, CDR1 is PRHDT, CDR2 FYEKMQ (reference sequence). This CDR3 comprises 13 residues. With 1 base clipped from V and 15 bases from J, the junction kept 9 bases outside the gene matches. The CDR3 DNA reads as TGTGCCAGCAGCTTAGTTGGTAGGGAGGGTCCGTTCTTC. This sequence encodes CASSLVGREGPFF.

This clonotype came up many times. The V call is TRBV20-1, the J call TRBJ1-2; D not resolved. Germline-derived CDR1 and CDR2 are DFQATT and SNEGSKA (reference sequence). There are 12 residues in the CDR3. V gave up 3 bases and J gave up 0 bases, with 5 bases separating them. CDR3 DNA: TGCAGTGCTAGGGAAGCTAACTATGGCTACACCTTC. It yields the protein CSAREANYGYTF.

With respect to this clonotype: A much larger clonotype is one base distant, so this may be a read error. The J gene is TRBJ2-2, the V gene TRBV19, with 8 bases lining up with TRBD1. This CDR3 spans 14 amino acids. Germline CDR1 and CDR2: LNHDA and SQIVND (reference sequence). The CDR3 DNA is TGTGCCAGTAGGGGCAGGGGGCTCACCGGGGAGCTGGTTTTT. Its protein is CASRGRGLTGELVF.

For this clonotype: A single base separates this from a much larger clone, so it may be a read error. This chain links TRBV5-6 with TRBJ2-2; possibly TRBD1 for D (6 bases). There are 14 residues in the CDR3. Trimming stripped 4 bases from V and 6 bases from J, with 13 bases between. CDR1 SGHDT and CDR2 YYEEEE come from the germline V gene. The CDR3 DNA is TGTGCCAGCAGCATACGACAGGCCCCCGGGGAGCTGTTTTTT. Protein product: CASSIRQAPGELFF.

Many counts were recorded for this clonotype. V usage is TRBV9 and J usage is TRBJ2-7; 7 positions match TRBD1. The germline CDR1 and CDR2 sequences are SGDLS and YYNGEE. The CDR3 is 14 residues long. With V trimmed by 4 bases and J by 7 bases, 11 bases remained unmatched. CDR3 in amino acids: CASSPRDRAQEQYF. The CDR3 DNA reads as TGTGCCAGCAGCCCAAGGGACAGAGCGCAGGAGCAGTACTTC.

As to this clonotype: A read error may explain this, as a much larger clone is one base away. This chain connects TRBV28 to TRBJ2-7, with 7 bases fitting TRBD1. CDR3 length equals 12 residues. In germline, CDR1 is MDHEN, CDR2 SYDVKM. With 7 bases clipped from V and 6 bases from J, the junction kept 6 bases outside the gene matches. The DNA for the CDR3 is TGTGCCAGCACCACCAGGGGGTGCGAGCAGTACTTC. Translating gives CASTTRGCEQYF.

This clonotype has ten or more counts. This chain connects TRBV19 to TRBJ1-3; 8 nucleotides align to TRBD1. Trimming took 7 bases from V and 4 from J; bases not matched to a gene: 3. This CDR3 has 13 amino acids. From germline, CDR1 is LNHDA and CDR2 SQIVND (reference sequence). The CDR3 region has the DNA TGTGCCAGTACCTGGACAGGGGGAAACACCATATATTTT. Translation: CASTWTGGNTIYF.

This clonotype was seen repeatedly, ten times or more. CDR3 residues: CASSPQRQGLSGNTIYF. CDR3 nucleotides: TGTGCCAGCTCACCACAAAGACAGGGCCTCTCTGGAAACACCATATATTTT. The chain has TRBV18 and TRBJ1-3; 7 nucleotides line up with TRBD1. The V and J ends lost 1 base and 0 bases, in that order; junction bases with no gene match: 6. The CDR3 runs to 17 residues. Germline assignment: CDR1 KGHSH and CDR2 LQKENI.

The chain joins TRBV19 to TRBJ2-3; 9 nucleotides match TRBD2. The trim removed 6 bases at V and 4 bases at J, leaving 2 bases unmatched. The CDR3 is made up of 13 amino acids. Germline CDR1 reads LNHDA; CDR2 reads SQIVND (reference sequence). Written as DNA, the CDR3 is TGTGCCAGTAGAGTAGCGGGGGCAGATACGCAGTATTTT. Amino acids: CASRVAGADTQYF. The full variable domain, its missing parts supplied by reference TRBV19 and TRBJ2-3, is DGGITQSPKYLFRKEGQNVTLSCEQNLNHDAMYWYRQDPGQGLRLIYYSQIVNDFQKGDIAEGYSVSREKKESFPLTVTSAQKNPTAFYLCASRVAGADTQYFGPGTRLTVL.

This clonotype was seen repeatedly, ten times or more. The rearrangement links TRBV10-3 to TRBJ2-2, with 8 positions matching TRBD2. Germline CDR1 ENHRY, CDR2 SYGVKD. J was trimmed by 6 bases and V by 6 bases; bases with no gene match: 6. The CDR3 contains 14 residues. CDR3 protein: CAISGRALAGELFF. Here the CDR3 DNA reads TGTGCCATCAGCGGGAGGGCCCTCGCCGGGGAGCTGTTTTTT.